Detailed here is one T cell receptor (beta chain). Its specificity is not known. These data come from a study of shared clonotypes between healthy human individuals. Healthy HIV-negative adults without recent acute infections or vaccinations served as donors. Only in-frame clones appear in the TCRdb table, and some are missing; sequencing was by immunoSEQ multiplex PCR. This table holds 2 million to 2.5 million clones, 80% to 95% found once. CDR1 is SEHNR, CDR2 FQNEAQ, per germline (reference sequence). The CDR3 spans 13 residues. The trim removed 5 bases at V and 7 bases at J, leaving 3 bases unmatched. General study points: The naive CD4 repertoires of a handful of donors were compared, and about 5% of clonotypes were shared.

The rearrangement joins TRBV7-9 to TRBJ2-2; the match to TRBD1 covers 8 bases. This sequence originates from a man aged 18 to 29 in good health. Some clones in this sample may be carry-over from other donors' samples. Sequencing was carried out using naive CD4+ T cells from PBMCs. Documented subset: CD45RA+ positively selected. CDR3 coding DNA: TGTGCCAGCAGCATACAGGGGGTCGGGGAGCTGTTTTTT. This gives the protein CASSIQGVGELFF.